The TCR beta chain described here comes from a study of control samples from healthy donors and cancer patients. Here immunoSEQ multiplex PCR was the method, and the copy in TCRdb shows in-frame clones only, minus some. Seen here are tens of thousands of clones, 84% observed once, and the top ten hold roughly 28%. V was shortened by 7 bases and J by 6 bases, with 15 bases between the two germline ends. This CDR3 has 13 residues. CDR1 ENHRY and CDR2 SYGVKD come from the germline V gene. The origin of this receptor is a man aged 50-60 years in good health. The gene calls are TRBV10-3 and TRBJ1-2; no definite D call. Material for sequencing was blood. The CDR3 region is CAITKHPKDGYTF. The CDR3 region has the DNA TGTGCCATCACTAAACACCCTAAGGATGGCTACACCTTC.